A selection of T cell receptor beta chains follows, all from one sample in a study of OX40 agonist ivuxolimab in advanced cancers. Produced via immunoSEQ multiplex PCR; TCRdb's table is partial and in-frame only. Of about 75,000 clones in the sample, 80% to 90% were seen once. Sequencing used CD4+ or CD8+ T cells sorted from blood, obtained in a trial of the OX40 agonist ivuxolimab. These receptors were collected from an adult with an advanced solid tumor such as melanoma, head and neck, liver or kidney cancer. CDR3s include the opening cysteine and the closing phenylalanine or tryptophan.

v_call	j_call	cdr3_aa
TRBV6-5	TRBJ1-5	CASVRQGFQPQHF
TRBV7-2	TRBJ2-3	CASSSSGRLGDTQYF
TRBV2	TRBJ2-2	CASSSPRGRADGELFF
TRBV27	TRBJ1-3	CASSLSGQGRGNTIYF
TRBV28	TRBJ1-1	CASREAGGNTEAFF
TRBV5-1	TRBJ2-7	CASSLAAGGMGEQYF
TRBV28	NA	CASRKDYEQYF
TRBV5-1	TRBJ1-2	CASSLGQGLGYGYTF
TRBV6-5	TRBJ2-1	CASQREGSEQFF
TRBV20-1	TRBJ2-1	CSASTYNEQFF
TRBV2	TRBJ1-2	CASSESLTGSGYTF
TRBV7-7	TRBJ2-3	CASSFRGQAGDTQYF
TRBV6-1	TRBJ2-2	CASNKLLAGAGELFF
TRBV7-5	TRBJ2-1	CARSLGRVSGTSYNEQFF
TRBV30	TRBJ2-6	CAWNGSDSGANVLTF
TRBV7-9	TRBJ2-7	CASSLGQFSYEQYF
TRBV10-3	TRBJ2-4	CAISETNRNSAKNIQYF
TRBV7-2	TRBJ2-7	CASSTRQGASLEQYF
TRBV5-1	TRBJ2-7	CASRPGTGPYEQYF
TRBV6-1	TRBJ1-3	CASSAVSGNTIYF
TRBV19	TRBJ2-1	CASSGSGYNEQFF
TRBV6-1	TRBJ1-5	CASSVRQVDQPQHF
TRBV5-6	TRBJ2-7	CASSLTDSSYEQYF
TRBV29-1	TRBJ2-1	CSVSTGALDNEQFF
TRBV29-1	TRBJ2-1	CSVEVSTIGQFF
TRBV5-4	TRBJ1-5	CASSLGGGNSNQPQHF
TRBV7-2	TRBJ2-1	CASSPLTSGRANEQFF
TRBV18	TRBJ2-5	CASSPPGQGRETQYF
TRBV11-2	TRBJ2-1	CASSLRLAWGPDNEQFF
TRBV11-3	TRBJ2-5	CASSLGGKGRETQYF
TRBV18	TRBJ1-5	CASSLQGQFQPQHF
TRBV6-1	TRBJ2-5	CATNLAGRGETQYF
TRBV6-5	TRBJ1-1	CASSYGAASVAFF
TRBV2	TRBJ2-6	CASSGQGAGGANVLTF
TRBV5-1	TRBJ1-1	CASSLNGQGVNTEAFF
TRBV19	TRBJ2-3	CASSIQGPHTNTQYF
TRBV4-1	TRBJ2-1	CASSQLGGTSGLNEQFF
TRBV6-5	TRBJ1-2	CASSYGATGYTF
TRBV7-9	TRBJ2-5	CASRPGGETQYF
TRBV7-9	TRBJ2-5	CASTGQGETQYF
TRBV30	TRBJ2-1	CAWSVLSKTTTSGRDNEQFF